The 25 T cell receptor beta chains listed next were all sequenced from one sample in a study of cytomegalovirus exposure and HLA in healthy donors. Researchers ran the PCR with 60 Vbeta and 13 Jbeta primers. The protocol was immunoSEQ multiplex PCR, while the TCRdb copy is restricted to in-frame clones and leaves out a portion. This table has approximately 160,000 clones, over 60% appearing once. Sequenced: PBMCs. Receptors were obtained from a woman under 40 in good health and CMV-seronegative.

The chain is built from TRBV7-9 and TRBJ1-1, with D unresolved. The CDR3 spans 16 residues. V shed 1 base and J shed 4 bases, with 16 bases lying between them. Germline CDR1 SEHNR, CDR2 FQNEAQ (reference sequence). DNA for the CDR3: TGTGCCAGCAGCTTAGATCCACCGGAGGGCAGCACTGAAGCTTTCTTT. Its translation: CASSLDPPEGSTEAFF.

The chain has TRBV5-1 and TRBJ1-1, with TRBD1 identical over 7 bases. Germline V CDR1 and CDR2: SGHRS, YFSETQ. This CDR3 contains 16 residues. Trimming at V came to 4 bases and at J to 1 base, leaving 10 bases not matched to a gene. CDR3 in DNA: TGCGCCAGCAGCCCCCTTTTTGGGACAGAGAACACTGAAGCTTTCTTT. It encodes CASSPLFGTENTEAFF.

Only one count was recorded for this clone. The rearrangement links TRBV10-3 to TRBJ2-5; TRBD2 matches 14 bases. CDR1 and CDR2 from the germline V gene are ENHRY and SYGVKD. Trimming took 3 bases from V and 9 from J; bases not matched to a gene: 12. The CDR3 extends over 17 amino acids. CDR3 protein: CAISDPPGLAGEMAQYF. The CDR3 DNA follows: TGTGCCATCAGTGACCCTCCGGGACTAGCGGGAGAGATGGCCCAGTACTTC.

This chain connects TRBV29-1 to TRBJ1-3; a weak D match, TRBD1 (6 bases). The germline CDR1 and CDR2 sequences are SQVTM and ANQGSEA. Trimming pared 6 bases from V and 0 bases from J, leaving 18 bases between. There are 16 residues in the CDR3. The chain's CDR3 is CSVCTGNPSSGNTIYF. As DNA, the CDR3 is TGCAGCGTATGCACAGGGAACCCGTCCTCTGGAAACACCATATATTTT.

The chain is built from TRBV14 and TRBJ1-1; D is possibly TRBD1 (6 bases). With 4 bases removed from V and 1 base from J, the gap between germline ends came to 7 bases. The CDR3 is 13 residues long. Looked up from germline, CDR1 is SGHDN and CDR2 is FVKESK. CDR3 DNA: TGTGCCAGCAGCCTACAGGGGAACACTGAAGCTTTCTTT. It codes for CASSLQGNTEAFF.

CDR3 nucleotides: TGTGCCAGCAGTTACGGAACCGCGGATGAAAAACTGTTTTTT. Translated: CASSYGTADEKLFF. This chain uses TRBV6-6 with TRBJ1-4; no definite D call. V dropped 2 bases and J dropped 6 bases, with 10 bases sitting between them. Germline CDR1 is MNHNY and CDR2 is SVGAGI (reference sequence). The length of the CDR3 is 14 residues.

The genes are TRBV7-9 and TRBJ2-2, with a weak D call TRBD1 (5 bases). The CDR3 contains 15 residues. Trimming shortened V by 3 bases and J by 3 bases, and 11 bases separated the two germline ends. Germline assignment: CDR1 SEHNR and CDR2 FQNEAQ (reference sequence). The chain's CDR3 is CASSFQGADTGELFF. DNA of the CDR3: TGTGCCAGCAGCTTTCAAGGGGCGGACACCGGGGAGCTGTTTTTT.

V usage is TRBV14 and J usage is TRBJ2-7; the match to TRBD1 covers 8 bases. This CDR3 contains 15 residues. CDR1 is SGHDN, CDR2 FVKESK, per germline. The J segment lost 4 bases and the V segment lost 1 base, leaving 6 bases of the junction unmatched. The CDR3 is CASSQVWTGSYEQYF. In DNA form, the CDR3 reads TGTGCCAGCAGCCAAGTTTGGACAGGGTCTTACGAGCAGTACTTC.

The chain links TRBV4-1 to TRBJ2-1, with D possibly matching TRBD1 (6 bases). The V gene's germline CDR1 is MGHRA and CDR2 YSYEKL. V was shortened by 1 base and J by 4 bases, with 11 bases between the two germline ends. The CDR3 length is 15 residues. CDR3 nucleotide sequence: TGCGCCAGCAGCCAAGTGGGGGCCAAGTACAATGAGCAGTTCTTC. This encodes CASSQVGAKYNEQFF.

This clone was seen just once. The chain is built from TRBV13 and TRBJ2-4; TRBD2 aligns across 8 bases. The germline V gene has CDR1 PRHDT and CDR2 FYEKMQ (reference sequence). Germline trimming cut 4 bases from V and 0 bases from J; bases unmatched to any gene: 5. The CDR3 contains 16 residues. CDR3 nucleotides: TGTGCCAGCAGCTCGGCGGGGGGACTAGCCAAAAACATTCAGTACTTC. It specifies CASSSAGGLAKNIQYF.

The chain carries TRBV6-5 and TRBJ1-4; 8 bases align to TRBD1. V was pared by 5 bases and J by 7 bases, with 9 bases of the junction left unmatched. The CDR3 runs to 15 residues. Germline V lookup: CDR1 MNHEY, CDR2 SVGAGI. CDR3 residues: CASSIHGTGREKLFF. The CDR3 bases are TGTGCCAGCAGTATACACGGGACAGGACGTGAAAAACTGTTTTTT.

The V gene is TRBV7-8, the J gene TRBJ2-5, with TRBD1 as a possible D gene (6 bases). From germline, CDR1 is SGHVS and CDR2 FQNEAQ. CDR3 length: 13 amino acids. The V end was cut by 2 bases, the J end by 5 bases, with 9 bases between. For the CDR3, the DNA is TGTGCCAGCAGCTTACAGGGGTCGGAGACCCAGTACTTC. As protein: CASSLQGSETQYF.

In DNA, the CDR3 is TGCAGCGTTAGACACCCCCCTTCTGGGAATGAGCAGTTCTTC. Translating gives CSVRHPPSGNEQFF. The gene calls are TRBV29-1 and TRBJ2-1; D is unresolved. Deletions cut 5 bases from V and 7 bases from J, with 18 bases between. The CDR3 is made up of 14 amino acids. Germline lookup yields CDR1 SQVTM and CDR2 ANQGSEA.

The rearrangement uses TRBV13 and TRBJ2-7; the D gene is possibly TRBD2 (6 bases). V dropped 3 bases and J dropped 4 bases, with 13 bases sitting between them. Per germline, CDR1 PRHDT and CDR2 FYEKMQ (reference sequence). This CDR3 is built from 14 residues. The CDR3 region has the DNA TGTGCCAGCAGCTTGTTTCTAGCGAGATACGAGCAGTACTTC. Amino acids: CASSLFLARYEQYF.

This clone has only one observation. The chain couples TRBV15 to TRBJ2-7, with 10 bases lining up with TRBD2. Germline V CDR1 and CDR2: LNHNV, YYDKDF (reference sequence). The CDR3 sequence is 17 residues long. The ends lost 0 bases at V and 7 bases at J; junction bases unmatched: 12. The CDR3 sequence: CATSRDWTSGPLGEQYF. The CDR3 nucleotides are TGTGCCACCAGCAGAGACTGGACTAGCGGTCCCTTGGGAGAGCAGTACTTC.

V and J are TRBV28 and TRBJ1-1, with D unresolved. CDR3 length: 14 residues. Trimming cost V 3 bases and J 6 bases, with 14 bases left between them. Germline loops: CDR1 MDHEN, CDR2 SYDVKM. CDR3 sequence reads: CASSLSGEWAEAFF. CDR3 nucleotides: TGTGCCAGCAGTTTGTCCGGGGAGTGGGCTGAAGCTTTCTTT.

This chain connects TRBV11-2 to TRBJ1-1; maybe TRBD1 (5 bases). Germline V gene sequence: CDR1 SGHAT, CDR2 FQNNGV. The CDR3 is 14 amino acids. V lost 3 bases and J lost 4, with 12 bases in between. The DNA for the CDR3 is TGTGCCAGCAGCTTTTGGACCAGGGTCACTGAAGCTTTCTTT. It is translated as CASSFWTRVTEAFF.

This CDR3 reads CASSSPTSSGQSYNEQFF. CDR3 bases: TGCGCCAGCAGCTCTCCAACATCTAGCGGGCAATCCTACAATGAGCAGTTCTTC. The rearrangement uses TRBV5-1 and TRBJ2-1, with 8 bases identical to TRBD2. CDR1 and CDR2 (germline): SGHRS, YFSETQ. The CDR3 loop spans 18 amino acids. V lost 3 bases to trimming and J lost 1 base; unmatched junction nucleotides: 12.

This clone was seen more than once but under ten times. This sequence joins TRBV5-6 and TRBJ2-1; D is unresolved. The CDR3 runs 16 residues. The germline V gene encodes CDR1 SGHDT and CDR2 YYEEEE. The V gene lost 1 base and the J gene lost 0 bases, with 11 bases spanning the gap. The CDR3 region is CASSLTAHSSYNEQFF. The CDR3, as DNA: TGTGCCAGCAGCTTGACAGCCCATAGCTCCTACAATGAGCAGTTCTTC.

The chain combines TRBV11-2 with TRBJ1-4, with TRBD1 identical over 8 bases. Germline trimming cut 4 bases from V and 7 bases from J; bases unmatched to any gene: 8. Germline V gives CDR1 SGHAT, CDR2 FQNNGV. The CDR3 spans 15 residues. CDR3 DNA sequence: TGTGCCAGCAGCTCGGGGGCAGGGGGCTTTGAAAAACTGTTTTTT. This translates into CASSSGAGGFEKLFF.

CDR3: CASSSSGTSGRNEQFF. CDR3 sequence (DNA): TGTGCCAGCAGCTCATCCGGGACTAGCGGGAGGAATGAGCAGTTCTTC. This chain uses TRBV7-9 with TRBJ2-1, with TRBD2 matching 15 bases. Germline assignment: CDR1 SEHNR and CDR2 FQNEAQ (reference sequence). Trimming took 4 bases from V and 7 from J; bases not matched to a gene: 5. The CDR3 length is 16 residues.

There are a few counts of this clone. This chain uses TRBV4-1 with TRBJ1-5; a weak D match, TRBD1 (5 bases). This CDR3 region has 15 residues. CDR1 is MGHRA, CDR2 YSYEKL, per germline. V was cut by 0 bases and J by 4 bases, with 10 bases left in between. This chain's CDR3 is CASSQEGRENQPQHF. In nucleotides, the CDR3 is TGCGCCAGCAGCCAAGAAGGCAGGGAAAATCAGCCCCAGCATTTT.

CDR3 in amino acids: CASRRLAGGRTDTQYF. In nucleotides, the CDR3 is TGTGCCAGCAGGAGACTAGCGGGAGGGCGTACAGATACGCAGTATTTT. The chain has TRBV27 and TRBJ2-3, with TRBD2 matching 14 bases. This CDR3 spans 16 amino acids. V dropped 6 bases and J dropped 3; count of bases not matched to a gene: 5. Germline values: CDR1 MNHEY, CDR2 SMNVEV (reference sequence).

This clone showed up just a few times. The genes are TRBV15 and TRBJ2-7, with 8 bases aligning to TRBD2. Germline V gene lookup returns CDR1 LNHNV and CDR2 YYDKDF (reference sequence). The CDR3 consists of 15 residues. V lost 2 bases to trimming and J lost 1 base; unmatched junction nucleotides: 4. CDR3 coding DNA: TGTGCCACCAGCAGATCCAGCGGGAGTTCCTACGAGCAGTACTTC. The encoded protein is CATSRSSGSSYEQYF.

The chain combines TRBV7-3 with TRBJ1-5; TRBD1 matches 8 bases. The CDR3 covers 15 residues. The germline gives CDR1 SGHTA, CDR2 FQGTGA. The J segment lost 1 base and the V segment lost 5 bases, leaving 4 bases of the junction unmatched. In DNA, the CDR3 is TGTGCCAGCAGCCTGGGACAGGCAAGCAATCAGCCCCAGCATTTT. This sequence encodes CASSLGQASNQPQHF.